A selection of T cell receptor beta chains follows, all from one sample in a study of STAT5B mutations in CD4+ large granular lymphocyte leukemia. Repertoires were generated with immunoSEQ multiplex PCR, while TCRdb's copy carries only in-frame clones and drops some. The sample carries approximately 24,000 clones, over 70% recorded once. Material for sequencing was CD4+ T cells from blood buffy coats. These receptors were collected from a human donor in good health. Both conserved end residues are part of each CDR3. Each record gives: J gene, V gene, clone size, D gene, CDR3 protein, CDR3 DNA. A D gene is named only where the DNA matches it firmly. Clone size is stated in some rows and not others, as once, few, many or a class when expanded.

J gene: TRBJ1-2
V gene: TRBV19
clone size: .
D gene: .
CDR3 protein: CASSMGAAGGYTF
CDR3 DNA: TGTGCCAGTAGTATGGGGGCTGCCGGTGGCTACACCTTC

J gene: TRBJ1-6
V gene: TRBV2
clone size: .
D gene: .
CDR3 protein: CASRSDSSYNSPLHF
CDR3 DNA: TGTGCCAGCAGGTCGGACAGCTCCTATAATTCACCCCTCCACTTT

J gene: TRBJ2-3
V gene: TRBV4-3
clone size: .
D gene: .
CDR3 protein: CASSQESIPHTDTQYF
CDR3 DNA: TGCGCCAGCAGCCAAGAAAGTATCCCACACACAGATACGCAGTATTTT

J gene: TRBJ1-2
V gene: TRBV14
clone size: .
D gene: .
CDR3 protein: CASSVLGSYGYTF
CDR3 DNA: TGTGCCAGCAGCGTCTTGGGATCGTATGGCTACACCTTC

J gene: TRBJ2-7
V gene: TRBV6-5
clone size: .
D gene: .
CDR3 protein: CASSLAGYEQYF
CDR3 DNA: TGTGCCAGCAGTCTGGCGGGCTACGAGCAGTACTTC

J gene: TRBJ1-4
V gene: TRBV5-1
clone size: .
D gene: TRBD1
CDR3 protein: CASAYTGDNEKLFF
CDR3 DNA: TGCGCCAGCGCTTACACAGGGGATAATGAAAAACTGTTTTTT

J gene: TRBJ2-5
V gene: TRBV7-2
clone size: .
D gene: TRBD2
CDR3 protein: CASSTYSGGGETQYF
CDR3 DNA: TGTGCCAGCAGTACCTATAGCGGGGGTGGTGAGACCCAGTACTTC

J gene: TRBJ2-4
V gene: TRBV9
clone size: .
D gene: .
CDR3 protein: CASSVEVGAIQYF
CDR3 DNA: TGTGCCAGCAGCGTAGAAGTTGGAGCCATTCAGTACTTC

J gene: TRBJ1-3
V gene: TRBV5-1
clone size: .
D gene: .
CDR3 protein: CASSLTDSSGNTIYF
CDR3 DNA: TGCGCCAGCAGCTTGACCGACAGTTCTGGAAACACCATATATTTT

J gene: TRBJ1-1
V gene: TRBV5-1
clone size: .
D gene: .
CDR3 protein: CASRVGADTEAFF
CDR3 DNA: TGCGCCAGCAGAGTTGGTGCGGACACTGAAGCTTTCTTT

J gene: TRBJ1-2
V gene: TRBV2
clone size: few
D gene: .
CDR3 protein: CASSLLGSSTNYGYTF
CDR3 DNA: TGTGCCAGCAGCCTTCTGGGGAGTTCGACTAACTATGGCTACACCTTC

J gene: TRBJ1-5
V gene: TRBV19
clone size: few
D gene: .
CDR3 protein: CASRTGFNQPQHF
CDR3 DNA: TGTGCCAGCCGTACAGGGTTCAATCAGCCCCAGCATTTT

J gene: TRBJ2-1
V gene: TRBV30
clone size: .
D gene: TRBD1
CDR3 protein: CAYRDRVKDEQFF
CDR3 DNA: TGTGCCTACCGGGACAGGGTAAAGGATGAGCAGTTCTTC

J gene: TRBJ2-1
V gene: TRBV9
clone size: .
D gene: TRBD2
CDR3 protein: CASSGGTSGRALIREQFF
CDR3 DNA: TGTGCCAGCAGCGGCGGGACTAGCGGGAGGGCCCTTATACGTGAGCAGTTCTTC

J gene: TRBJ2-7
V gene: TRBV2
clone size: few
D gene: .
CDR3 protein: CASLTRQDKYEQYF
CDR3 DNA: TGTGCCAGCTTGACTAGACAGGATAAATACGAGCAGTACTTC

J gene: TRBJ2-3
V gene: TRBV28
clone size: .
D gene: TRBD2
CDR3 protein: CASSQTSGGRGDTQYF
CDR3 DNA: TGTGCCAGCAGTCAGACTAGCGGGGGGCGTGGAGATACGCAGTATTTT

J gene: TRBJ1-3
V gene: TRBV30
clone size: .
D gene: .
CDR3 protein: CAWSAITGQSSGNTIYF
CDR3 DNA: TGTGCCTGGAGTGCCATAACAGGTCAAAGCTCTGGAAACACCATATATTTT

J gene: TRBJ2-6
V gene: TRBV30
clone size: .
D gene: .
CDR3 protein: CAWRPDRSLFSGANVLTF
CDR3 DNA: TGTGCCTGGAGGCCAGACAGGTCTCTTTTCTCTGGGGCCAACGTCCTGACTTTC

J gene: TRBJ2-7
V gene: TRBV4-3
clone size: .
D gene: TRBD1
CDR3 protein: CASSRLGTGMDEQYF
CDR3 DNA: TGCGCCAGCAGCCGCCTCGGGACAGGGATGGACGAGCAGTACTTC

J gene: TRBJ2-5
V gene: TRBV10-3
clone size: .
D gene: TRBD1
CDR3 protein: CAISGDREETQYF
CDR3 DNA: TGTGCCATCAGTGGCGACAGGGAAGAGACCCAGTACTTC

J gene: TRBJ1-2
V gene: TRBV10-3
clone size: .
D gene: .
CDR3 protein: CAISVEQGSNYGYTF
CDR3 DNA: TGTGCCATCAGTGTCGAGCAGGGCTCCAACTATGGCTACACCTTC

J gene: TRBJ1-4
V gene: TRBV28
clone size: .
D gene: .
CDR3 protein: CASTNWSFKGTNEKLFF
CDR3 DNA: TGTGCCAGCACGAATTGGAGCTTTAAGGGGACTAATGAAAAACTGTTTTTT

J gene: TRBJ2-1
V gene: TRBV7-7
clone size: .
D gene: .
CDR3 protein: CASSFSREGGNEQFF
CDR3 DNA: TGTGCTAGCAGCTTTTCCCGAGAGGGCGGGAATGAGCAGTTCTTC

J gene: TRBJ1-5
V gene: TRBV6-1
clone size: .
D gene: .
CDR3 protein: CASSVDSYSNQPQHF
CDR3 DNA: TGTGCCAGCAGTGTAGACTCCTATAGCAATCAGCCCCAGCATTTT

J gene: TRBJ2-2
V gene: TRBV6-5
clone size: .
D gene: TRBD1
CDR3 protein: CASRRDSNTGELFF
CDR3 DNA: TGTGCCAGCAGGAGGGACAGCAACACCGGGGAGCTGTTTTTT

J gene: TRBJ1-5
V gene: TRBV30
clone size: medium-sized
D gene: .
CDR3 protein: CAWSAQDGRPQHF
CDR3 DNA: TGTGCCTGGAGTGCCCAGGACGGACGGCCCCAGCATTTT

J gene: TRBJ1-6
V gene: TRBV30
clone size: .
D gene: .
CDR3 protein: CAWSVFLSPLHF
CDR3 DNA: TGTGCCTGGAGTGTTTTTTTGTCACCCCTCCACTTT

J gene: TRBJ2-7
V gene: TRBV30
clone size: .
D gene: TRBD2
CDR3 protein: CAWTSGAYEQYF
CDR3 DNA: TGTGCCTGGACTAGCGGGGCTTACGAGCAGTACTTC

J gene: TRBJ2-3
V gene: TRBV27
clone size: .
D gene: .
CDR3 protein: CASSLVGLSSRRTQYF
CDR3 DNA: TGTGCCAGCAGTTTAGTCGGACTCTCGAGTCGACGTACGCAGTATTTT

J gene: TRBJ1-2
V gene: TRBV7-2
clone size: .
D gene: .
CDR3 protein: CASSLEGHNNNYGYTF
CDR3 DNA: TGTGCCAGCAGCTTAGAGGGACACAACAATAACTATGGCTACACCTTC

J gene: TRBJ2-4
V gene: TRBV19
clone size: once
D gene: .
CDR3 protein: CASTLVGDKRNIQYF
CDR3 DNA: TGTGCCAGTACCCTAGTTGGGGACAAACGGAACATTCAGTACTTC

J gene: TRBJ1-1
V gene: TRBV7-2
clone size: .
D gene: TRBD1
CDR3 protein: CASSRGTVNTEAFF
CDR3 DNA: TGTGCCAGCAGCCGCGGGACAGTGAACACTGAAGCTTTCTTT

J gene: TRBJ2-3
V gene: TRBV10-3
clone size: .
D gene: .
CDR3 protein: CAISHGGTSTDTQYF
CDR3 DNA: TGTGCCATCAGTCACGGCGGCACCAGCACAGATACGCAGTATTTT

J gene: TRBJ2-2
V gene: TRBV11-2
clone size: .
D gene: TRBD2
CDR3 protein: CASSSILAGYTGELFF
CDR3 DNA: TGTGCCAGCAGCTCAATTCTAGCGGGGTACACCGGGGAGCTGTTTTTT

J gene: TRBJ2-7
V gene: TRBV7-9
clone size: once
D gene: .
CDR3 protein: CASSLTSGQGPYEQYF
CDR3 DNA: TGTGCCAGCAGCTTAACATCGGGGCAGGGGCCCTACGAGCAGTACTTC

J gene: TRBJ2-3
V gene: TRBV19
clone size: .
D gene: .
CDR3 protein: CASSISDPLWDTQYF
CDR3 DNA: TGTGCCAGTAGTATCTCGGACCCACTGTGGGATACGCAGTATTTT

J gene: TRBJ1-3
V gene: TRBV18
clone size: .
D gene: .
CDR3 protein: CASSWDSGNTIYF
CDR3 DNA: TGTGCCAGCTCATGGGATAGTGGAAACACCATATATTTT

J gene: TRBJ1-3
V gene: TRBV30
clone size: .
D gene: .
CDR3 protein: CAWAAVRGIRTIYF
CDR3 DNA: TGTGCCTGGGCCGCCGTCAGGGGAATCCGGACCATATATTTT

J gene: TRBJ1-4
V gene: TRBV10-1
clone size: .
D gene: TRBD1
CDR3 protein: CASSSDRGLLRCEKLFF
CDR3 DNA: TGCGCCAGCAGCTCCGACAGGGGGCTTTTGCGTTGTGAAAAACTGTTTTTT

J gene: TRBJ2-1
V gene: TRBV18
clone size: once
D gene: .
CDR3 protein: CASSIQQGYNEQFF
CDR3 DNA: TGTGCCAGCTCAATACAACAGGGCTACAATGAGCAGTTCTTC